This T cell receptor beta chain was profiled in a study of T cells in Graves' hyperthyroidism and ophthalmopathy. The wider study: Prior to any treatment, at the point of initial diagnosis, peripheral blood was collected.

It was considered stable Graves' hyperthyroidism when ophthalmopathy did not progress within 18 months. Researchers amplified the TCR beta CDR3 regions from RNA transcripts. First-round RT-PCR with HTBI primers amplified the TCR CDR3 region. MiXCR, run by TCRdb on the multiplex PCR reads, gives a single entry per CDR3 protein. The profile shows hundreds of thousands of distinct CDR3 sequences, less than 15% of them singletons. Study results and limitations: Stable hyperthyroidism was separated from ophthalmopathy by a model based on 13 V-J features.

Ten or more counts support this clonotype. The antigen is unknown. Trimming removed 4 bases from V and 3 bases from J; junction bases left unmatched: 16. The CDR3 consists of 19 residues. Germline assignment: CDR1 SGHRS and CDR2 YFSETQ. The sequenced material came from blood. The chain links TRBV5-1 to TRBJ1-1; 12 bases are a match to TRBD1. The sequence was obtained from a woman between 35 and 50 years old with Graves' hyperthyroidism. The CDR3, as DNA: TGCGCCAGCAGCCGTAGGATAGGGACAGGGGGCCCCACGGACACTGAAGCTTTCTTT. Amino acid sequence: CASSRRIGTGGPTDTEAFF.